Below, 9 T cell receptor beta chains from the same sample are listed, as sequenced in a study of beta chain features in type 1 diabetes. The study reverse transcribed the entire isolated RNA, so it sequenced expressed TCRB transcripts. TCRdb keeps only in-frame clones here, not all; method: immunoSEQ multiplex PCR. The sample lists some 410,000 clones; over 9.5% were seen once. The source material was naive CD4+ T cells from blood. Every receptor here comes from a woman aged 18 to 35 in good health.

This clone was detected a few times. The rearrangement links TRBV9 to TRBJ1-2; D gene unclear. The CDR3 covers 15 residues. The V gene lost 4 bases and the J gene lost 8 bases, with 21 bases spanning the gap. Germline CDR1 reads SGDLS; CDR2 reads YYNGEE. In nucleotides, the CDR3 is TGTGCCAGCAGCCCGACACGGAACCCGCTTCGCGGCTACACCTTC. It specifies CASSPTRNPLRGYTF.

The gene calls are TRBV9 and TRBJ2-7, with TRBD2 identical over 8 bases. CDR3 length: 15 amino acids. Per the germline V gene, CDR1 is SGDLS and CDR2 is YYNGEE. With 1 base clipped from V and 5 bases from J, the junction kept 8 bases outside the gene matches. CDR3 region: CASSVIRLANNEQYV. CDR3 nucleotide sequence: TGTGCCAGCAGCGTAATAAGACTAGCGAACAACGAGCAGTACGTC.

This clone came up a few times. The CDR3 sequence is CASSRQLAGLDSYNEQFF. CDR3 nucleotides: TGTGCCAGCAGCCGCCAACTAGCGGGATTGGACTCCTACAATGAGCAGTTCTTC. The chain links TRBV4-2 to TRBJ2-1, with 10 bases that match TRBD2. J gave up 0 bases and V 4 bases, and 9 bases lay outside the gene matches. Germline loops: CDR1 LGHNA, CDR2 YNFKEQ. This CDR3 has 18 amino acids.

This clone occurred many times. The J gene is TRBJ1-4, the V gene TRBV29-1, with TRBD1 matching over 7 bases. This CDR3 has 11 amino acids. V was pared by 6 bases and J by 7 bases, with 2 bases of the junction left unmatched. The germline gives CDR1 SQVTM, CDR2 ANQGSEA. In DNA form, the CDR3 reads TGCAGCGTCCGGGACAGTGAAAAACTGTTTTTT. Translating gives CSVRDSEKLFF.

This clone has a handful of counts. V is TRBV6-5 and J is TRBJ1-4, with D hard to call. This CDR3 is built from 15 residues. Trimming removed 7 bases from V and 0 bases from J, with 12 bases in between. CDR1 is MNHEY and CDR2 is SVGAGI in the germline V gene. The DNA for the CDR3 is TGTGCCAGCAAGAGAGGGCCCGCAACTAATGAAAAACTGTTTTTT. It translates to CASKRGPATNEKLFF.

This clone was seen a handful of times. The chain uses TRBV7-2 and TRBJ2-7; perhaps D is TRBD1 or TRBD2 (5 bases each). The germline V gene encodes CDR1 SGHTA and CDR2 FQGNSA. The CDR3 loop spans 16 amino acids. The V end lost 4 bases, the J end lost 5 bases, and 21 bases lay between the germline ends. The CDR3 DNA reads as TGTGCCAGCAGCTCACAACCGGGGCTCCTTGGGAACGAGCAGTACTTC. Translating it yields CASSSQPGLLGNEQYF.

This rearrangement joins TRBV7-9 to TRBJ2-5, with TRBD1 as a possible D gene (6 bases). The CDR3 is 18 amino acids. CDR1 is SEHNR and CDR2 is FQNEAQ in the germline V gene (reference sequence). The V gene lost 5 bases and the J gene lost 4 bases, with 26 bases spanning the gap. CDR3 sequence: CASSRYLTGKVMSETQYF. CDR3 DNA sequence: TGTGCCAGCAGCCGTTATTTAACAGGGAAGGTTATGTCAGAGACCCAGTACTTC.

This CDR3 reads CASSRQTGGALHEQYV. DNA of the CDR3: TGTGCCAGCAGCAGACAAACAGGGGGCGCATTGCACGAGCAGTACGTC. J is TRBJ2-7 and V is TRBV21-1; the table assigns TRBD1, which was not confirmed against the DNA. TRBV21-1 is a listed pseudogene. The CDR3 consists of 16 residues.

This chain uses TRBV15 with TRBJ2-1; 7 positions agree with TRBD1. Germline V CDR1 and CDR2: LNHNV, YYDKDF (reference sequence). The V and J ends lost 1 base and 9 bases, in that order; junction bases with no gene match: 9. This CDR3 region has 15 residues. The DNA of the CDR3 is TGTGCCACCAGCAGAGCCTCCACAGGGGCCGGTGAGCAGTTCTTC. It encodes CATSRASTGAGEQFF.